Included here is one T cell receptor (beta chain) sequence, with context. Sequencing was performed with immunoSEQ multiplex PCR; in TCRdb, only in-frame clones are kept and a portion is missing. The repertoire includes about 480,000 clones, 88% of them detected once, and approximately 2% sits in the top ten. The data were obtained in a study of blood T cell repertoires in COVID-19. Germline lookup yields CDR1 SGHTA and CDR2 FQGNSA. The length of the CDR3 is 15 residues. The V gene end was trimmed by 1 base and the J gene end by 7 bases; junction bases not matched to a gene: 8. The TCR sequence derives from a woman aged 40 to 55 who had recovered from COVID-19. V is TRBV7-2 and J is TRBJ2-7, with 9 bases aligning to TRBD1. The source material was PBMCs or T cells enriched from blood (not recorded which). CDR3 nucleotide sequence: TGTGCCAGCAGCTTAGGCCGGGACAGGGCTGGGGAGCAGTACTTC. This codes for CASSLGRDRAGEQYF.